Presented here are 27 T cell receptor beta chains from one specimen sequenced in a study of cytomegalovirus exposure and HLA in healthy donors. Vbeta (60) and Jbeta (13) primers were used in the PCR. Sequenced by immunoSEQ multiplex PCR; TCRdb stores in-frame clones only, minus some. Of 95,000 to 130,000 clones listed, approximately 9.4% were seen once; the top ten hold approximately 3%. Sequences were obtained from PBMCs. The receptors derive from a man younger than 40 in good health and CMV-seronegative.

The rearrangement links TRBV6-5 to TRBJ2-7; the match to TRBD1 covers 7 bases. This CDR3 has 14 residues. Unmatched junction bases numbered 9, after V lost 7 bases and J lost 3 bases. Germline CDR1 and CDR2: MNHEY and SVGAGI. The CDR3 loop is CASTSTGKIYEQYF. For the CDR3, the DNA is TGTGCCAGCACCTCGACAGGGAAGATCTACGAGCAGTACTTC.

In its sample, this clone was seen a few times. This rearrangement joins TRBV5-4 to TRBJ2-1, with D tentatively TRBD2 (5 bases). There are 12 residues in the CDR3. Germline assignment: CDR1 SGHNT and CDR2 YYREEE (reference sequence). V lost 2 bases to trimming and J lost 8 bases, with 8 bases between them. The CDR3 bases are TGTGCCAGCAGCTTCCCGGGGTATGAGCAGTTCTTC. Amino acid sequence: CASSFPGYEQFF.

This clone has just a few counts. The V call is TRBV7-9, the J call TRBJ2-1; possible D gene TRBD2, 5 bases. The CDR3 sequence is 15 residues long. Trimming took 5 bases from V and 7 from J, leaving 18 bases between them. Per the germline V gene, CDR1 is SEHNR and CDR2 is FQNEAQ (reference sequence). The DNA for the CDR3 is TGTGCCAGCAGCCTAACCGGACTGGGGTGGAATGAGCAGTTCTTC. As protein: CASSLTGLGWNEQFF. Drawing the rest from reference TRBV7-9 and TRBJ2-1, the complete variable domain is DTGVSQNPRHKITKRGQNVTFRCDPISEHNRLYWYRQTLGQGPEFLTYFQNEAQLEKSRLLSDRFSAERPKGSFSTLEIQRTEQGDSAMYLCASSLTGLGWNEQFFGPGTRLTVL.

The J gene is TRBJ1-5, the V gene TRBV7-3; D unresolved. Germline CDR1 SGHTA, CDR2 FQGTGA. V shed 5 bases and J shed 2 bases, with 7 bases lying between them. The CDR3 consists of 13 residues. The CDR3 nucleotides are TGTGCCAGCAGCGCCGGGGGCAATCAGCCCCAGCATTTT. Its translation: CASSAGGNQPQHF.

In this sample, this clone turned up a few times. The chain couples TRBV7-2 to TRBJ1-2; 8 bases fit TRBD1. The CDR3 contains 14 residues. The germline V gene has CDR1 SGHTA and CDR2 FQGNSA. Unmatched junction bases numbered 5, after V lost 4 bases and J lost 4 bases. The CDR3 coding sequence is TGTGCCAGCAGCTCTTCAGGGGGCCCCTATGGCTACACCTTC. This translates into CASSSSGGPYGYTF.

This clone was recorded a few times. The chain is built from TRBV7-9 and TRBJ2-3; the match to TRBD2 covers 14 bases. Germline loops: CDR1 SEHNR, CDR2 FQNEAQ (reference sequence). CDR3 length: 17 amino acids. The ends lost 5 bases at V and 6 bases at J; junction bases unmatched: 10. The CDR3: CASSPRWTSGGFDTQYF. CDR3 nucleotides: TGTGCCAGCAGCCCTCGTTGGACTAGCGGGGGGTTCGATACGCAGTATTTT.

This clone has a handful of counts. The genes are TRBV6-8 and TRBJ1-5, with a possible D match to TRBD1 (5 bases). Germline loops: CDR1 MNHGY, CDR2 SAAAGT. There are 14 residues in the CDR3. Trimming pared 2 bases from V and 5 bases from J, leaving 10 bases between. The CDR3 spells CASSYRGSDQPQHF. The CDR3 DNA is TGTGCCAGCAGTTACAGGGGATCGGATCAGCCCCAGCATTTT.

The chain couples TRBV30 to TRBJ2-1, with a weak D call TRBD1 (6 bases). There are 12 residues in the CDR3. The V end was cut by 2 bases, the J end by 10 bases, with 12 bases between. Germline-derived CDR1 and CDR2 are GTSNPN and SVGIG (reference sequence). The CDR3 coding sequence is TGTGCCTGGAGTTTAGGGGGAAAGGAGCAGTTCTTC. It encodes CAWSLGGKEQFF.

This clone came up a few times. The chain couples TRBV5-1 to TRBJ2-3; D gene uncertain. Per germline, CDR1 SGHRS and CDR2 YFSETQ. V shed 2 bases and J shed 4 bases, with 14 bases lying between them. The CDR3 extends over 15 amino acids. Here the CDR3 DNA reads TGCGCCAGCAGCTTTAGTCGAGGTTCTCCAGATACGCAGTATTTT. Translation gives CASSFSRGSPDTQYF. Using reference TRBV5-1 and TRBJ2-3 for the parts outside the CDR3, the full variable domain is KAGVTQTPRYLIKTRGQQVTLSCSPISGHRSVSWYQQTPGQGLQFLFEYFSETQRNKGNFPGRFSGRQFSNSRSEMNVSTLELGDSALYLCASSFSRGSPDTQYFGPGTRLTVL.

The J gene is TRBJ1-1, the V gene TRBV10-2, with 9 bases fitting TRBD1. The ends lost 1 base at V and 2 bases at J; junction bases unmatched: 5. The CDR3 spans 16 residues. From germline, CDR1 is WSHSY and CDR2 SAAADI. The CDR3 DNA follows: TGCGCCAGCAGTGAGTTCACAGGGGGCCCAAACACTGAAGCTTTCTTT. Residues: CASSEFTGGPNTEAFF.

This clone was seen a handful of times. The CDR3 spells CASSGRLAVAYNEQFF. As DNA, the CDR3 is TGTGCCAGCAGCGGACGACTAGCGGTTGCCTACAATGAGCAGTTCTTC. The chain combines TRBV11-3 with TRBJ2-1, with TRBD2 matching over 9 bases. The CDR3 is made up of 16 amino acids. V gave up 5 bases and J gave up 2 bases; unmatched junction bases: 7. Germline CDR1 is SGHNT and CDR2 is YENEEA.

The chain links TRBV25-1 to TRBJ1-4; unclear D gene. CDR3 length: 15 residues. The V end lost 1 base, the J end lost 8 bases, and 14 bases lay between the germline ends. From germline, CDR1 is MGHDK and CDR2 SYGVNS. The DNA for the CDR3 is TGTGCCAGCAGTGAATTAAGCCCCCCAAAGGAAAAACTGTTTTTT. Encoded protein: CASSELSPPKEKLFF.

The rearrangement joins TRBV7-2 to TRBJ2-1, with D maybe TRBD2 (6 bases). CDR1 is SGHTA and CDR2 is FQGNSA in the germline V gene. The length of the CDR3 is 16 residues. V was pared by 5 bases and J by 0 bases, with 14 bases between. The CDR3: CASSPRGARSYNEQFF. In DNA, the CDR3 is TGTGCCAGCAGCCCACGCGGGGCCCGCTCCTACAATGAGCAGTTCTTC.

This rearrangement joins TRBV6-1 to TRBJ1-6; maybe TRBD1 (5 bases). The CDR3 has 14 residues. In germline, CDR1 is MNHNS, CDR2 SASEGT. V was shortened by 7 bases and J by 4 bases, with 11 bases between the two germline ends. The CDR3 DNA sequence: TGTGCCAGCATAGACAGCAATTATAATTCACCCCTCCACTTT. Protein sequence: CASIDSNYNSPLHF.

V usage is TRBV19 and J usage is TRBJ2-3; the match to TRBD2 covers 12 bases. Germline V gene lookup returns CDR1 LNHDA and CDR2 SQIVND (reference sequence). The CDR3 consists of 16 residues. Germline trimming cut 10 bases from V and 0 bases from J; bases unmatched to any gene: 8. In DNA form, the CDR3 reads TGTGCCACCGGACTAGCGGGGAGCTATAGCACAGATACGCAGTATTTT. Amino acids: CATGLAGSYSTDTQYF.

The chain joins TRBV28 to TRBJ1-2; possibly TRBD1 for D (5 bases). Per the germline V gene, CDR1 is MDHEN and CDR2 is SYDVKM. V lost 3 bases and J lost 8, with 16 bases in between. CDR3 length: 14 residues. CDR3 nucleotide sequence: TGTGCCAGCAGTTTGGGGGGAGGGATAAGGGGCTACACCTTC. Its translation: CASSLGGGIRGYTF.

This chain connects TRBV27 to TRBJ2-7; a possible D gene is TRBD1 (6 bases). V shed 8 bases and J shed 9 bases, with 14 bases lying between them. This CDR3 is built from 11 residues. Germline V gene data show CDR1 as MNHEY and CDR2 as SMNVEV (reference sequence). The CDR3 sequence: CASAGRGTQYF. In nucleotides, the CDR3 is TGTGCCAGCGCTGGTAGGGGGACGCAGTACTTC.

The V and J genes are TRBV27 and TRBJ2-3; possibly TRBD2 for D (6 bases). The CDR3 is 11 residues long. The germline V and J ends were trimmed by 8 bases and 7 bases, with 10 bases remaining between them. Germline CDR1 reads MNHEY; CDR2 reads SMNVEV (reference sequence). CDR3 bases: TGTGCCAGCGGAGGGCAGTATACGCAGTATTTT. This codes for CASGGQYTQYF.

V gene TRBV27 combines with J gene TRBJ1-2, with D possibly being TRBD1 (5 bases). Trimming shortened V by 3 bases and J by 6 bases, and 14 bases separated the two germline ends. CDR3 length equals 14 residues. The germline V gene encodes CDR1 MNHEY and CDR2 SMNVEV (reference sequence). The CDR3, as DNA: TGTGCCAGCAGTTTTTTCGGGGGTCGGGATGGCTACACCTTC. Translated: CASSFFGGRDGYTF.

The gene calls are TRBV15 and TRBJ2-7; 13 bases match TRBD2. After removal of 0 bases from V and 2 bases from J, the junction contained 13 bases not matched to a gene. The CDR3 is made up of 20 amino acids. Germline V lookup: CDR1 LNHNV, CDR2 YYDKDF (reference sequence). For the CDR3, the DNA is TGTGCCACCAGCAGAGATCGGACTAGCGGGGGCAATTTGAAAACCTACGAGCAGTACTTC. This gives the protein CATSRDRTSGGNLKTYEQYF. Looking up the rest from reference TRBV15 and TRBJ2-7 gives the full variable domain: DAMVIQNPRYQVTQFGKPVTLSCSQTLNHNVMYWYQQKSSQAPKLLFHYYDKDFNNEADTPDNFQSRRPNTSFCFLDIRSPGLGDTAMYLCATSRDRTSGGNLKTYEQYFGPGTRLTVT.

The chain carries TRBV11-3 and TRBJ1-2; D is uncertain. The CDR3 length is 14 residues. The germline CDR1 and CDR2 sequences are SGHNT and YENEEA. Trimming pared 0 bases from V and 7 bases from J, leaving 12 bases between. The CDR3 DNA sequence: TGTGCCAGCAGCTTAGACCGGGGAACGGGTGGCTACACCTTC. Protein: CASSLDRGTGGYTF.

This chain joins TRBV25-1 and TRBJ1-2; 9 bases fit TRBD1. The V segment lost 5 bases and the J segment 4 bases; nucleotides outside the gene matches: 8. This CDR3 is built from 15 residues. In germline, CDR1 is MGHDK, CDR2 SYGVNS. CDR3 DNA sequence: TGTGCCAGCAGTTCGAAGGGGGGACAGGGCTATGGCTACACCTTC. It translates to CASSSKGGQGYGYTF.

This clone was detected a few times. This rearrangement joins TRBV10-3 to TRBJ2-5, with TRBD2 as a possible D gene (6 bases). Germline lookup yields CDR1 ENHRY and CDR2 SYGVKD. The length of the CDR3 is 14 residues. The V end lost 2 bases, the J end lost 7 bases, and 14 bases lay between the germline ends. As DNA, the CDR3 is TGTGCCATCAGTGAGGCGGGGCCGAGTGGGACCCAGTACTTC. It yields the protein CAISEAGPSGTQYF.

This rearrangement joins TRBV12-5 to TRBJ1-2; D not certain. Germline V lookup: CDR1 LGHNT, CDR2 FRNRAP. Trimming took 6 bases from V and 4 from J, leaving 9 bases between them. This CDR3 is 12 amino acids long. This CDR3 is CASGHILYGYTF. The CDR3 DNA reads TGTGCTAGTGGCCACATCCTCTATGGCTACACCTTC.

This clone was picked up one time. The genes are TRBV19 and TRBJ2-7, with D possibly matching TRBD2 (6 bases). This CDR3 contains 13 residues. Germline V gene sequence: CDR1 LNHDA, CDR2 SQIVND (reference sequence). V gave up 5 bases and J gave up 3 bases, with 11 bases separating them. DNA for the CDR3: TGTGCCAGTAGTGGAGGGACTCGCTACGAGCAGTACTTC. Amino acids: CASSGGTRYEQYF.

The chain combines TRBV10-2 with TRBJ2-2, with TRBD2 matching over 11 bases. Germline trimming cut 8 bases from V and 6 bases from J; bases unmatched to any gene: 8. Germline assignment: CDR1 WSHSY and CDR2 SAAADI. The CDR3 extends over 15 amino acids. CDR3 in amino acids: CASLGLAGGPGELFF. CDR3 DNA sequence: TGCGCCAGCCTGGGGCTAGCGGGGGGTCCCGGGGAGCTGTTTTTT.

V gene TRBV28 combines with J gene TRBJ1-2, with D perhaps TRBD1 (6 bases). The V gene's germline CDR1 is MDHEN and CDR2 SYDVKM. The CDR3 spans 15 residues. With 6 bases removed from V and 2 bases from J, the gap between germline ends came to 16 bases. The CDR3, as DNA: TGTGCCAGCAGCCACGCGGCAGGGGAGAACTATGGCTACACCTTC. Translated, it gives CASSHAAGENYGYTF.